The clone carrying this TCR beta chain was observed a handful of times. Its target is unknown. This sample was taken from a study of post-analysis software for immune sequencing data. Whole-study results and caveats: Elevated frequency relative to controls characterized several TRBV segments in patients, TRBV5-6, TRBV5-1 and TRBV20-1 among them.

This CDR3 contains 14 residues. V lost 4 bases, J lost 6 bases, and 16 bases lay in between. Germline V gene sequence: CDR1 SGHVS, CDR2 FQNEAQ. Prepared libraries of TCR beta cDNA carried unique molecular identifiers. TCRdb called the PCR reads again in MiXCR, with one record for every CDR3 protein. Among about 540,000 distinct CDR3 sequences, less than 40% were seen once, and the ten largest hold under 7%. Sequencing was carried out using blood. The chain links TRBV7-8 to TRBJ2-7, with unresolved D. This TCR came from a girl under 18 with multiple sclerosis. The CDR3 sequence is CASSSQGPFGEQYF. The CDR3 coding sequence is TGTGCCAGCAGCTCCCAAGGGCCATTCGGCGAGCAGTACTTC. Full variable domain (remainder filled in from reference TRBV7-8 and TRBJ2-7): GAGVSQSPRYKVAKRGQDVALRCDPISGHVSLFWYQQALGQGPEFLTYFQNEAQLDKSGLPSDRFFAERPEGSVSTLKIQRTQQEDSAVYLCASSSQGPFGEQYFGPGTRLTVT.